This T cell receptor beta chain appears in the sequencing data of a study of T cell repertoires in cytomegalovirus infection. On the study more broadly: Public signatures in TCR beta pointed to CMV infection and matching HLA type. General study points: In two of eight donors, the top clonotype was HLA-C-restricted CMV-specific. The cumulative frequency of public TCR beta families identified carriers of CMV plus the relevant HLA.

MiXCR, applied by TCRdb to the reads, yields one record per CDR3 protein. In the table there are 150,000 or so distinct CDR3 sequences, about a quarter of which are singletons. In its sample, this clonotype was seen a few times. Antigen unknown. V was pared by 2 bases and J by 4 bases, with 8 bases between. The CDR3 totals 13 residues. The specimen was PBMCs. The gene calls are TRBV12-3 or TRBV12-4 and TRBJ1-2, with D unclear. The receptor was isolated from a human donor in good health (CMV status not recorded). Some clones in this sample may be carry-over from other donors' samples. CDR3 loop: CASSLYPSYGYTF. In DNA form, the CDR3 reads TGTGCCAGCAGTTTATACCCCTCCTATGGCTACACCTTC.